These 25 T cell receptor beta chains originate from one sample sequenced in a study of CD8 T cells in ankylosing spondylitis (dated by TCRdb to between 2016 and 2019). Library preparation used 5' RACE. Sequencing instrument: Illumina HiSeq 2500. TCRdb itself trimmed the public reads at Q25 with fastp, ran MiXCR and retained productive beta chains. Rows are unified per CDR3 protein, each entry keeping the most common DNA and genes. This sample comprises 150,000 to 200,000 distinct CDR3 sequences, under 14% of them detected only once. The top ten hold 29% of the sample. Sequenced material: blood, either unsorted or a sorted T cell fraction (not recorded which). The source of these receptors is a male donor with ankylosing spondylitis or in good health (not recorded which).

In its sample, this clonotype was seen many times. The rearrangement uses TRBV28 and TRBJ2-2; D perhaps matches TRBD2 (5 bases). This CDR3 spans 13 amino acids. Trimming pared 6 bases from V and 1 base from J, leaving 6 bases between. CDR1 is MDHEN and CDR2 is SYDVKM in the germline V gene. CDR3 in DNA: TGTGCCAGCAGAGGAGGGAACACCGGGGAGCTGTTTTTT. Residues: CASRGGNTGELFF.

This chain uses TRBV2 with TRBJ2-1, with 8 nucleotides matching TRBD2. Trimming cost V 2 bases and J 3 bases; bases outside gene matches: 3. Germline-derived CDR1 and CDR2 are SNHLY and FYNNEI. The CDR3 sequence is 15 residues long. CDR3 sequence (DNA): TGTGCCAGCAGTGAAATGCGGGGGGTCTACAATGAGCAGTTCTTC. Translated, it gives CASSEMRGVYNEQFF.

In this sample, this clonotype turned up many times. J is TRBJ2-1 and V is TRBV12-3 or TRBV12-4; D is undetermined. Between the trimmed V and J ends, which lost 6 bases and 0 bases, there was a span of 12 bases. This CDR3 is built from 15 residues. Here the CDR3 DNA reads TGTGCCAGCAGGCCAGCACGACCCTCCTACAATGAGCAGTTCTTC. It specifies CASRPARPSYNEQFF.

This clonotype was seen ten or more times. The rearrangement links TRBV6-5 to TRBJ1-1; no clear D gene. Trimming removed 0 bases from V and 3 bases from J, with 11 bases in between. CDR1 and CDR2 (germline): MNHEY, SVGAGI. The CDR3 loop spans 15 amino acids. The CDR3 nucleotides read TGTGCCAGCAGTTACTCGTTGGACGGAGACACTGAAGCTTTCTTT. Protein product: CASSYSLDGDTEAFF.

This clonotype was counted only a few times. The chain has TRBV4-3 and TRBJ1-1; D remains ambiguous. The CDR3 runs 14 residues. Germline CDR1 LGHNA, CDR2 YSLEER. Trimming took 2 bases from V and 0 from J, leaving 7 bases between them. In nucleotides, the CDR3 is TGCGCCAGCAGCCAAATGGATTTGAACACTGAAGCTTTCTTT. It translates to CASSQMDLNTEAFF.

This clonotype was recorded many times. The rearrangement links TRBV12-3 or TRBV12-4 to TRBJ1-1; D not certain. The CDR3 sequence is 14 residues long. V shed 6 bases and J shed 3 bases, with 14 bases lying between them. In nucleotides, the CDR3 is TGTGCCAGCAGCTACGTAGGATGGGACACTGAAGCTTTCTTT. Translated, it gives CASSYVGWDTEAFF.

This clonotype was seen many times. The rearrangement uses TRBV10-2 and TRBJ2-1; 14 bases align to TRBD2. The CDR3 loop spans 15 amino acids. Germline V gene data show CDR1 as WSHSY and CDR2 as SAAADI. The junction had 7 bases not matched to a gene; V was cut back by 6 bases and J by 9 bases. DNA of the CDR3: TGCGCCAGCAGCTCGACTAGCGGGAGGGCAAGTGAGCAGTTCTTC. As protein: CASSSTSGRASEQFF.

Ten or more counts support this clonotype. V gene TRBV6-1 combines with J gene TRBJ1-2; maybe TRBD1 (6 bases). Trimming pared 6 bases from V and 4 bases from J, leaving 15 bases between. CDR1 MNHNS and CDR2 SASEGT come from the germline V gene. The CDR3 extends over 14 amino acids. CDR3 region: CASSRNRDGYGYTF. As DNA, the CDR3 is TGTGCCAGCAGCAGAAACAGGGACGGCTATGGCTACACCTTC.

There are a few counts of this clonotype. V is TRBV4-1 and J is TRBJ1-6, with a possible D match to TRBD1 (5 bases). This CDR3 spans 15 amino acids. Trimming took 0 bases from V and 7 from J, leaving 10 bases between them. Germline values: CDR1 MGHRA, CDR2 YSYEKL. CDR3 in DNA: TGCGCCAGCAGCCAAGATCGGGGGATAAATTCACCCCTCCACTTT. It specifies CASSQDRGINSPLHF.

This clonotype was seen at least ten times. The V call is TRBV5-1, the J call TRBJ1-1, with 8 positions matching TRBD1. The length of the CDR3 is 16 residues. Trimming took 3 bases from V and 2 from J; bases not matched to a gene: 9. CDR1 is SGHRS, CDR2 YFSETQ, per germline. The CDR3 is CASSSTSSGGNTEAFF. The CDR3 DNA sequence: TGCGCCAGCAGCTCAACTAGCTCAGGGGGCAACACTGAAGCTTTCTTT.

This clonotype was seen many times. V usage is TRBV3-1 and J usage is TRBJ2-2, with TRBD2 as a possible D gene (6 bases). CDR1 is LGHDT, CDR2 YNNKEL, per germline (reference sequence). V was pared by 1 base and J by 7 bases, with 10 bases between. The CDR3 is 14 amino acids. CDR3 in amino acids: CASSQAREFGELFF. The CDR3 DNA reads TGTGCCAGCAGCCAAGCACGGGAGTTCGGGGAGCTGTTTTTT.

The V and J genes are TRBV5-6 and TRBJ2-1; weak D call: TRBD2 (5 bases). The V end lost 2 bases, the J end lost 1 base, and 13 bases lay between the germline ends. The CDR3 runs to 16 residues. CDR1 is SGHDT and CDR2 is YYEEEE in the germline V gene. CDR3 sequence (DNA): TGTGCCAGCAGCTTTATCTCGGCGGGTTCCTACAATGAGCAGTTCTTC. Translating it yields CASSFISAGSYNEQFF.

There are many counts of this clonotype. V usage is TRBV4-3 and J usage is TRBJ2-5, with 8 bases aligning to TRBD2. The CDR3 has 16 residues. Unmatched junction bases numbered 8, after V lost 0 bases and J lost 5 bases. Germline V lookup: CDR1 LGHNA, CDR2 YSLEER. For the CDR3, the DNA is TGCGCCAGCAGCCAAGAATTTAGCGGGGAGGATGAGACCCAGTACTTC. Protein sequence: CASSQEFSGEDETQYF.

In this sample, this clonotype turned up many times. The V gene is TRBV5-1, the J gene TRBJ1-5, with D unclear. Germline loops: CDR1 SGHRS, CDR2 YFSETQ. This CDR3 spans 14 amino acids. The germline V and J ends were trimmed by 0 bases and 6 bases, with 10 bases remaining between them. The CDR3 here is CASSLDPFTQPQHF. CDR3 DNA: TGCGCCAGCAGCTTGGATCCGTTTACTCAGCCCCAGCATTTT.

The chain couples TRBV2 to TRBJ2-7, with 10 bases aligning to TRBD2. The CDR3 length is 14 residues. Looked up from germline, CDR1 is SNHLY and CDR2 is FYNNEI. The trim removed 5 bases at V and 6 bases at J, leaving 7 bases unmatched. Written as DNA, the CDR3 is TGTGCCAGCAGTAAACTAGCGGGAAGAGGCGAGCAGTACTTC. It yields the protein CASSKLAGRGEQYF.

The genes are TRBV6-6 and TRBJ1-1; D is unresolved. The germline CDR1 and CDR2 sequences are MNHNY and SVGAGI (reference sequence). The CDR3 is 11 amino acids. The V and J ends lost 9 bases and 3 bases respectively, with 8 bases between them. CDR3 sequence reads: CASLEYTEAFF. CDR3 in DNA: TGTGCCAGTTTGGAGTACACTGAAGCTTTCTTT.

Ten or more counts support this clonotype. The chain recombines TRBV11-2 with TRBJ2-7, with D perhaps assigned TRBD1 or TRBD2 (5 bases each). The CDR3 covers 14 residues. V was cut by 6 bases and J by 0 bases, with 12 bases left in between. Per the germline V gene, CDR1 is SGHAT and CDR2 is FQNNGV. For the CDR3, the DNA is TGTGCCAGCAGTCAGGGACCCAACTCCTACGAGCAGTACTTC. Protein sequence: CASSQGPNSYEQYF.

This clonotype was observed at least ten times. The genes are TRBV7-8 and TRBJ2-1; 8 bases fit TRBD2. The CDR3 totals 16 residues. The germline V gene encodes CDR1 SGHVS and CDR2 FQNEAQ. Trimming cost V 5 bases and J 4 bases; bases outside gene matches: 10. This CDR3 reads CASSAQAGLAYNEQFF. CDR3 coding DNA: TGTGCCAGCAGCGCACAAGCTGGACTAGCTTACAATGAGCAGTTCTTC.

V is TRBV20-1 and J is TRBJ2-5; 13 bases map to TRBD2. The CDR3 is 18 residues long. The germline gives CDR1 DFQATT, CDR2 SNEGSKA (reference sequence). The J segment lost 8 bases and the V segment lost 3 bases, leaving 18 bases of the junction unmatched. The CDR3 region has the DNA TGCAGTGCTAGCGGGACTAGCGGGAAGGGGTGGCAAAGGCAAACCCAGTACTTC. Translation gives CSASGTSGKGWQRQTQYF.

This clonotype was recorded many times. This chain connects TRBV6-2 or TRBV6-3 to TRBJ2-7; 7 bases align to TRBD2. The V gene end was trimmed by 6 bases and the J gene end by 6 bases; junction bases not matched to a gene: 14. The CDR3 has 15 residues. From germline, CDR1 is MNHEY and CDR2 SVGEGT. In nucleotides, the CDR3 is TGTGCCAGCAGAAACGGGAGGCTAGCCCCCCTCGAGCAGTACTTC. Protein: CASRNGRLAPLEQYF.

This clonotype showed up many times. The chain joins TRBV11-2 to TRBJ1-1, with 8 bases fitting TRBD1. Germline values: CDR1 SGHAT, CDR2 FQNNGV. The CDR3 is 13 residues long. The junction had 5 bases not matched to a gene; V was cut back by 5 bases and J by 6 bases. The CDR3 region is CASSTAGGAEAFF. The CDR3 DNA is TGTGCCAGCAGCACCGCAGGGGGCGCTGAAGCTTTCTTT.

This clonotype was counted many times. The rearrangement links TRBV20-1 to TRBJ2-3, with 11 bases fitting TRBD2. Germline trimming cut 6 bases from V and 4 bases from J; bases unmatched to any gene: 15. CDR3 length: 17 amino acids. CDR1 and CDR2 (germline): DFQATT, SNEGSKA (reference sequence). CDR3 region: CSALGGGIAGGPDTQYF. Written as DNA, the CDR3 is TGCAGTGCCCTAGGGGGCGGAATAGCGGGAGGGCCAGATACGCAGTATTTT.

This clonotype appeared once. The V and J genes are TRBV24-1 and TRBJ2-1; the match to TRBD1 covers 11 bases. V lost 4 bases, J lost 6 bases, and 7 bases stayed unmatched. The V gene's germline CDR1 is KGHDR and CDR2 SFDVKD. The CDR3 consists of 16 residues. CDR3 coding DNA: TGTGCCACCAGTGAACCGGGACAGGGGGAAATCAATGAGCAGTTCTTC. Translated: CATSEPGQGEINEQFF.

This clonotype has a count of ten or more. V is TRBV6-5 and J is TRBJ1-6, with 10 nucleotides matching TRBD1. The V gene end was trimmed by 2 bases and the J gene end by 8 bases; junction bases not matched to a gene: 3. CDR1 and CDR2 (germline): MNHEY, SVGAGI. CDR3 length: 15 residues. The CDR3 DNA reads TGTGCCAGCAGTTACAGGGGACAGGGGTATTCACCCCTCCACTTT. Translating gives CASSYRGQGYSPLHF.

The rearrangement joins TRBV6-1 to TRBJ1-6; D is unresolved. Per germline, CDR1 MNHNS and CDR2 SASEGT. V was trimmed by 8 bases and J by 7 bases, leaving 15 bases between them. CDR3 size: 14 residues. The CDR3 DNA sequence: TGTGCCAGCCTCAACAGTCGGGAAAATTCACCCCTCCACTTT. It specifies CASLNSRENSPLHF.